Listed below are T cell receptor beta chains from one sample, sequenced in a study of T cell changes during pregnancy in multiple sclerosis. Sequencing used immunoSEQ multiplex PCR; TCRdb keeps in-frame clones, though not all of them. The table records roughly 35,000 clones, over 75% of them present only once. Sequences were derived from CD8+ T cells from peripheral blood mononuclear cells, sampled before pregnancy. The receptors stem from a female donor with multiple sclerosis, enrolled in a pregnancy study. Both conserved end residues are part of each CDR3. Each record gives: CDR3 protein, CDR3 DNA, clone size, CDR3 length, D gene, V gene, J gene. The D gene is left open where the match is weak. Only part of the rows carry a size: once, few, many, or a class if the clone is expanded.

cdr3_aa: CSMATGGSYEQYF; cdr3_nt: TGCAGCATGGCCACAGGGGGCAGCTACGAGCAGTACTTC; clone_size: .; cdr3_length: 13; d_call: TRBD1; v_call: TRBV29-1; j_call: TRBJ2-7
cdr3_aa: CASSQNRDTNTGELFF; cdr3_nt: TGTGCCAGCAGCCAAAACCGGGACACGAACACCGGGGAGCTGTTTTTT; clone_size: .; cdr3_length: 16; d_call: .; v_call: TRBV7-9; j_call: TRBJ2-2
cdr3_aa: CASSLRGRDIQYF; cdr3_nt: TGCGCCAGCAGCTTGCGGGGTAGGGACATTCAGTACTTC; clone_size: .; cdr3_length: 13; d_call: .; v_call: TRBV5-1; j_call: TRBJ2-4
cdr3_aa: CASSPQPTGAYEQYF; cdr3_nt: TGTGCCAGCAGCCCCCAACCCACAGGGGCCTACGAGCAGTACTTC; clone_size: .; cdr3_length: 15; d_call: TRBD1; v_call: TRBV6-5; j_call: TRBJ2-7
cdr3_aa: CASSVSSGSYEQYF; cdr3_nt: TGTGCCAGCAGTGTCTCTAGCGGGAGCTACGAGCAGTACTTC; clone_size: once; cdr3_length: 14; d_call: TRBD2; v_call: TRBV6-1; j_call: TRBJ2-7
cdr3_aa: CASSQDSEWVLSEETQYF; cdr3_nt: TGCGCCAGCAGCCAAGATAGCGAGTGGGTTCTCTCTGAAGAGACCCAGTACTTC; clone_size: .; cdr3_length: 18; d_call: .; v_call: TRBV4-1; j_call: TRBJ2-5
cdr3_aa: CASSPRSGVLYMNEQFF; cdr3_nt: TGTGCCAGCAGCCCCCGGTCAGGGGTGTTGTATATGAATGAGCAGTTCTTC; clone_size: once; cdr3_length: 17; d_call: .; v_call: TRBV7-9; j_call: TRBJ2-1
cdr3_aa: CASSPSDFSNQPQHF; cdr3_nt: TGTGCCAGCAGCCCGTCGGACTTTAGCAATCAGCCCCAGCATTTT; clone_size: .; cdr3_length: 15; d_call: .; v_call: TRBV5-5; j_call: TRBJ1-5
cdr3_aa: CASSTGTGNTGELFF; cdr3_nt: TGTGCCAGCAGCACCGGGACAGGGAACACCGGGGAGCTGTTTTTT; clone_size: .; cdr3_length: 15; d_call: .; v_call: TRBV21-1; j_call: TRBJ2-2
cdr3_aa: CASSQFTGGGYEQYF; cdr3_nt: TGCGCCAGCAGCCAATTTACAGGGGGCGGCTACGAGCAGTACTTC; clone_size: .; cdr3_length: 15; d_call: TRBD1; v_call: TRBV4-3; j_call: TRBJ2-7
cdr3_aa: CSARLVGEQYF; cdr3_nt: TGCAGTGCCCGCCTCGTCGGCGAGCAGTACTTC; clone_size: once; cdr3_length: 11; d_call: .; v_call: TRBV20-1; j_call: TRBJ2-7
cdr3_aa: CASSGGTGSNNEQFF; cdr3_nt: TGTGCCAGCAGTGGGGGGACAGGGTCTAACAATGAGCAGTTCTTC; clone_size: .; cdr3_length: 15; d_call: TRBD1; v_call: TRBV27; j_call: TRBJ2-1
cdr3_aa: CASSGSSGRTYEQYF; cdr3_nt: TGCGCCAGCAGTGGGTCTAGCGGGAGGACCTACGAGCAGTACTTC; clone_size: .; cdr3_length: 15; d_call: TRBD2; v_call: TRBV10-2; j_call: TRBJ2-7
cdr3_aa: CASSFGRGLYGYTF; cdr3_nt: TGTGCCAGCAGTTTCGGCAGGGGGCTCTATGGCTACACCTTC; clone_size: .; cdr3_length: 14; d_call: TRBD1; v_call: TRBV27; j_call: TRBJ1-2
cdr3_aa: CASSDLARDYTGELFF; cdr3_nt: TGTGCCAGTAGTGATTTGGCCAGGGATTATACCGGGGAGCTGTTTTTT; clone_size: .; cdr3_length: 16; d_call: .; v_call: TRBV19; j_call: TRBJ2-2
cdr3_aa: CASSPRGGLTDTQYF; cdr3_nt: TGTGCCAGCAGCCCGAGGGGGGGCCTCACAGATACGCAGTATTTT; clone_size: .; cdr3_length: 15; d_call: .; v_call: TRBV5-8; j_call: TRBJ2-3
cdr3_aa: CASSETGGSQPQHF; cdr3_nt: TGTGCCAGCAGCGAAACAGGGGGCAGTCAGCCCCAGCATTTT; clone_size: few; cdr3_length: 14; d_call: TRBD1; v_call: TRBV9; j_call: TRBJ1-5
cdr3_aa: CACPHGTVYNEQFF; cdr3_nt: TGTGCCTGTCCTCATGGTACAGTTTACAATGAGCAGTTCTTC; clone_size: .; cdr3_length: 14; d_call: .; v_call: TRBV30; j_call: TRBJ2-1
cdr3_aa: CASSPDSGGYGYTF; cdr3_nt: TGTGCCAGCAGCCCGGACTCGGGCGGCTATGGCTACACCTTC; clone_size: .; cdr3_length: 14; d_call: .; v_call: TRBV5-5; j_call: TRBJ1-2